This TCR beta chain was captured by sequencing in a study of human T cells and chemical hapten exposure. Whole-study findings and limits: Alopecia in the donors means their immune response may deviate from healthy people's.

Time point given: patch test 1, 2 weeks after DPC sensitization. Described treatment: therapeutic diphenylcyclopropenone sensitization with weekly scalp DPC. The study drew its donors from alopecia patients who were 18 to 70 years old and suitable for DPC. Total RNA was extracted from unfractionated whole blood. V lost 0 bases and J 5 bases, leaving 7 bases between the germline ends. This CDR3 is built from 14 residues. CDR1 is SNHLY and CDR2 is FYNNEI in the germline V gene. This clonotype has just a few counts. Its antigen is unknown. In the study's own analysis: From about 22,000 to 700,000 TCRs were found per sample, with a median of about 100,000. TCRdb called the RACE reads again in MiXCR, with one record for every CDR3 protein. None of the V and J calls come from the authors' own analysis; TCRdb made them. The sample lists some 340,000 distinct CDR3 sequences; about 7% were seen once.

The TCR originated in a young woman with alopecia areata. Some clones in this sample may be carry-over from other donors' samples. The chain couples TRBV2 to TRBJ1-4; D not resolved. The specimen was whole blood, collected in connection with sensitization to the hapten diphenylcyclopropenone (DPC). The CDR3 loop reads CASSEALWNEKLFF. DNA for the CDR3: TGTGCCAGCAGTGAAGCTCTTTGGAATGAAAAACTGTTTTTT.